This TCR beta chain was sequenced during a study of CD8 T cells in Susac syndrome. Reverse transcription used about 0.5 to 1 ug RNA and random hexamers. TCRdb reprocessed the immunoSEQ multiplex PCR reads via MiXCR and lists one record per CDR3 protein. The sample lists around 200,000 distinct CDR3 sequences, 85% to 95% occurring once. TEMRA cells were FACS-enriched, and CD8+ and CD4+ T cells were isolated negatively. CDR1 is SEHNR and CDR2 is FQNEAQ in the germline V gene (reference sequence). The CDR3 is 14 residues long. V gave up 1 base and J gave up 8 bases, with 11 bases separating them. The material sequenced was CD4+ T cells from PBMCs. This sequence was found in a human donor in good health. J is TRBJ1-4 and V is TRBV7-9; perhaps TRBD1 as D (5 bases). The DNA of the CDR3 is TGTGCCAGCAGCTTAGTGGGACGAAGAGAAAAACTGTTTTTT. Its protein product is CASSLVGRREKLFF.